Each of the 17 T cell receptor beta chains below was sequenced from the same sample in a study of CD8+ T cells in alopecia areata. Treatment described: oral pan-JAK inhibitor, 5-10 mg twice daily. Reverse transcription of extracted RNA yielded cDNA, which provided the sequencing template. The method was immunoSEQ multiplex PCR; TCRdb's version includes in-frame clones alone and lacks a portion of them. The profile shows more than 90,000 clones, about 60% of them singletons. The sample was CD8+ T cells sorted from blood, taken at week 56, from a patient treated with tofacitinib. The receptors here all came from a human donor with alopecia areata.

This clone was seen a single time. The J gene is TRBJ1-2, the V gene TRBV6-6; D perhaps matches TRBD1 (6 bases). Germline CDR1 reads MNHNY; CDR2 reads SVGAGI (reference sequence). Trimming took 7 bases from V and 8 from J, leaving 17 bases between them. The CDR3 totals 13 residues. The CDR3 protein is CASTSVGGGGYTF. DNA of the CDR3: TGTGCCAGCACCTCCGTCGGGGGCGGGGGCTACACCTTC.

The V call is TRBV7-9, the J call TRBJ1-2, with D unclear. V shed 4 bases and J shed 7 bases, with 10 bases lying between them. CDR3 length equals 12 residues. Looked up from germline, CDR1 is SEHNR and CDR2 is FQNEAQ (reference sequence). The CDR3 region is CASSSAMGGYTF. In nucleotides, the CDR3 is TGTGCCAGCAGCTCCGCGATGGGTGGCTACACCTTC. Together with reference TRBV7-9 and TRBJ1-2, the CDR3 gives the full variable domain: DTGVSQNPRHKITKRGQNVTFRCDPISEHNRLYWYRQTLGQGPEFLTYFQNEAQLEKSRLLSDRFSAERPKGSFSTLEIQRTEQGDSAMYLCASSSAMGGYTFGSGTRLTVV.

The chain links TRBV30 to TRBJ2-1; 7 nucleotides line up with TRBD2. This CDR3 region has 15 residues. From germline, CDR1 is GTSNPN and CDR2 SVGIG (reference sequence). V shed 3 bases, J shed 4 bases, and the junction held 9 bases outside the gene matches. This CDR3 is CAWRGTTHFYNEQFF. CDR3 DNA: TGTGCCTGGAGAGGGACTACCCATTTTTACAATGAGCAGTTCTTC. Full variable domain (remainder filled in from reference TRBV30 and TRBJ2-1): SQTIHQWPATLVQPVGSPLSLECTVEGTSNPNLYWYRQAAGRGLQLLFYSVGIGQISSEVPQNLSASRPQDRQFILSSKKLLLSDSGFYLCAWRGTTHFYNEQFFGPGTRLTVL.

The chain joins TRBV7-6 to TRBJ2-7; tentative D call: TRBD1 (5 bases). V was clipped by 11 bases and J by 3 bases, with 23 bases between them. This CDR3 comprises 15 residues. Germline V CDR1 and CDR2: SGHVS, FNYEAQ. The CDR3 loop is CASSRGSQINYEQYF. The CDR3 region has the DNA TGTGCCTCAAGTAGGGGCTCCCAAATAAACTACGAGCAGTACTTC.

This clone came up a few times. The V gene is TRBV7-9, the J gene TRBJ1-2; perhaps TRBD1 as D (5 bases). Per germline, CDR1 SEHNR and CDR2 FQNEAQ (reference sequence). There are 13 residues in the CDR3. Trimming stripped 7 bases from V and 2 bases from J, with 11 bases between. CDR3 in amino acids: CASTPKGNYGYTF. As DNA, the CDR3 is TGTGCCAGCACCCCAAAGGGGAACTATGGCTACACCTTC.

The genes are TRBV5-6 and TRBJ2-1, with D uncertain. This CDR3 has 17 amino acids. Germline CDR1 is SGHDT and CDR2 is YYEEEE. V was shortened by 2 bases and J by 0 bases, with 15 bases between the two germline ends. Written as DNA, the CDR3 is TGTGCCAGCAGCTTCCCGGTACAGCCTGCCTCCTACAATGAGCAGTTCTTC. This gives the protein CASSFPVQPASYNEQFF.

The chain links TRBV6-5 to TRBJ2-3; 14 bases agree with TRBD2. Germline loops: CDR1 MNHEY, CDR2 SVGAGI. CDR3 length equals 16 residues. Unmatched junction bases numbered 6, after V lost 2 bases and J lost 8 bases. The chain's CDR3 is CASSYPTSGGALTQYF. CDR3 sequence (DNA): TGTGCCAGCAGTTACCCGACTAGCGGGGGGGCTCTTACGCAGTATTTT.

The chain links TRBV25-1 to TRBJ2-5; a weak D match, TRBD2 (6 bases). Germline V CDR1 and CDR2: MGHDK, SYGVNS. The CDR3 is made up of 14 amino acids. Trimming stripped 1 base from V and 5 bases from J, with 11 bases between. The CDR3: CASSEFGGVETQYF. DNA for the CDR3: TGTGCCAGCAGTGAATTCGGGGGAGTGGAGACCCAGTACTTC.

This clone was counted a few times. The chain combines TRBV7-9 with TRBJ2-6; a weak D match, TRBD1 (6 bases). CDR3 length: 18 residues. V was shortened by 5 bases and J by 1 base, with 18 bases between the two germline ends. Germline values: CDR1 SEHNR, CDR2 FQNEAQ (reference sequence). The DNA of the CDR3 is TGTGCCAGCAGCGGACCGGGACAAGTACTATCTGGGGCCAACGTCCTGACTTTC. Amino acids: CASSGPGQVLSGANVLTF.

CDR3 bases: TGTGCCAGCAGTTACTCGGGGGCTCCCTACGAGCAGTACTTC. Protein: CASSYSGAPYEQYF. V and J are TRBV6-5 and TRBJ2-7; possible D gene TRBD1, 6 bases. Germline CDR1 and CDR2: MNHEY and SVGAGI. The CDR3 covers 14 residues. Trimming shortened V by 0 bases and J by 2 bases, and 8 bases separated the two germline ends.

This clone was recorded once. This chain connects TRBV9 to TRBJ1-4; TRBD1 is a possible D gene (6 bases). The V and J ends lost 3 bases and 13 bases respectively, with 13 bases between them. Germline CDR1 reads SGDLS; CDR2 reads YYNGEE. The CDR3 totals 12 residues. The CDR3 reads CASSAQGGGLFF. The CDR3 DNA follows: TGTGCCAGCAGCGCACAGGGAGGGGGACTGTTTTTT.

The genes are TRBV12-5 and TRBJ2-2; 10 bases align to TRBD2. In germline, CDR1 is LGHNT, CDR2 FRNRAP. The CDR3 is 15 amino acids. The V and J ends lost 3 bases and 5 bases, in that order; junction bases with no gene match: 3. The CDR3 bases are TGTGCTAGTGGTTTACTAGCGGGGCAAACCGGGGAGCTGTTTTTT. The encoded protein is CASGLLAGQTGELFF.

The rearrangement links TRBV19 to TRBJ1-1; D is unresolved. Germline assignment: CDR1 LNHDA and CDR2 SQIVND (reference sequence). V was pared by 7 bases and J by 1 base, with 4 bases between. The CDR3 is 11 residues long. In nucleotides, the CDR3 is TGTGCCAGTAAGAGGAACACTGAAGCTTTCTTT. It yields the protein CASKRNTEAFF.

This sequence joins TRBV27 and TRBJ2-1, with 10 bases identical to TRBD2. CDR3 size: 16 residues. Germline CDR1 is MNHEY and CDR2 is SMNVEV (reference sequence). With V trimmed by 5 bases and J by 6 bases, 10 bases remained unmatched. The CDR3 nucleotides read TGTGCCAGCAGTGCGAACCTAGCGGGGGCTTTCAATGAGCAGTTCTTC. Encoded protein: CASSANLAGAFNEQFF.

This clone showed up just a few times. The J gene is TRBJ2-5, the V gene TRBV7-7; D not resolved. Germline CDR1 and CDR2: SSHAT and FNYEAQ (reference sequence). The ends were cut back, 5 bases at V and 5 bases at J, with 15 bases in the middle. This CDR3 comprises 14 residues. The CDR3 DNA reads as TGTGCCAGCAGCCCGCCCCCGAGCTGGGAGACCCAGTACTTC. This sequence encodes CASSPPPSWETQYF.

The chain recombines TRBV30 with TRBJ2-2; the D gene could be TRBD1 or TRBD2 (5 bases each). V shed 0 bases and J shed 9 bases, with 11 bases lying between them. The germline gives CDR1 GTSNPN, CDR2 SVGIG (reference sequence). The CDR3 has 13 amino acids. CDR3 in DNA: TGTGCCTGGAGTGTTTCGGGGCAGCGGGAGCTGTTTTTT. This translates into CAWSVSGQRELFF. Complete variable domain (other parts from reference TRBV30 and TRBJ2-2): SQTIHQWPATLVQPVGSPLSLECTVEGTSNPNLYWYRQAAGRGLQLLFYSVGIGQISSEVPQNLSASRPQDRQFILSSKKLLLSDSGFYLCAWSVSGQRELFFGEGSRLTVL.

V is TRBV7-2 and J is TRBJ1-4, with D possibly matching TRBD1 (5 bases). The CDR3 length is 15 residues. V was clipped by 6 bases and J by 3 bases, with 14 bases between them. The V gene's germline CDR1 is SGHTA and CDR2 FQGNSA. The CDR3 protein is CASSILPGANEKLFF. Here the CDR3 DNA reads TGTGCCAGCAGTATACTCCCGGGGGCTAATGAAAAACTGTTTTTT.